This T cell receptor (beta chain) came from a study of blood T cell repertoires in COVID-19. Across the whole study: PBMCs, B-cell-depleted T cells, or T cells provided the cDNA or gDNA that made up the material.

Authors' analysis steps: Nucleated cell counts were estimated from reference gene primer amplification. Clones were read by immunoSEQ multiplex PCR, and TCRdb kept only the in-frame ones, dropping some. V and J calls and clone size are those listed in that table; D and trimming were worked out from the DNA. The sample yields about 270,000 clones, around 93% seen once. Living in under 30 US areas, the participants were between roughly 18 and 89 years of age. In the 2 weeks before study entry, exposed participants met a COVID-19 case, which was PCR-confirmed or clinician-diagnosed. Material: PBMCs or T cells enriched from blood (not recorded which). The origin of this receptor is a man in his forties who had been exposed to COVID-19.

CDR3 in amino acids: CSVTGGGQETQYF. CDR3 DNA sequence: TGCAGCGTTACAGGGGGTGGCCAAGAGACCCAGTACTTC. The chain carries TRBV29-1 and TRBJ2-5; 8 nucleotides align to TRBD1. There are 13 residues in the CDR3. The germline V gene encodes CDR1 SQVTM and CDR2 ANQGSEA. Trimming at V came to 5 bases and at J to 1 base, leaving 3 bases not matched to a gene.